Shown below are 12 T cell receptor beta chains from a single sample sequenced in a study of T cells in Graves' hyperthyroidism and ophthalmopathy. TCR beta CDR3 regions were amplified from RNA. With the HTBI primer set, the TCR CDR3 went through a first round of RT-PCR. TCRdb re-called the multiplex PCR reads with MiXCR, one entry per CDR3 protein. The sample includes nearly 600,000 distinct CDR3 sequences, about 14% of them seen just once. The sample was blood. All receptors derive from a woman under 40 with Graves' hyperthyroidism that later progressed to Graves' ophthalmopathy.

This clonotype was recorded at least ten times. V usage is TRBV9 and J usage is TRBJ2-7; D might be TRBD2 (6 bases). Trimming took 0 bases from V and 1 from J, leaving 11 bases between them. The germline V gene has CDR1 SGDLS and CDR2 YYNGEE. There are 15 residues in the CDR3. This CDR3 reads CASSVGRDGSYEQYF. CDR3 DNA: TGTGCCAGCAGCGTAGGGCGGGATGGGTCCTACGAGCAGTACTTC. The full variable domain, in which reference TRBV9 and TRBJ2-7 provide the parts outside the CDR3, is DSGVTQTPKHLITATGQRVTLRCSPRSGDLSVYWYQQSLDQGLQFLIQYYNGEERAKGNILERFSAQQFPDLHSELNLSSLELGDSALYFCASSVGRDGSYEQYFGPGTRLTVT.

This clonotype was observed once. V and J are TRBV5-1 and TRBJ2-7, with TRBD1 matching over 10 bases. Germline-derived CDR1 and CDR2 are SGHRS and YFSETQ. The ends lost 3 bases at V and 3 bases at J; junction bases unmatched: 6. There are 15 residues in the CDR3. Here the CDR3 DNA reads TGCGCCAGCAGCTGGGCCGGGACAGGGGACTACGAGCAGTACTTC. It translates to CASSWAGTGDYEQYF.

This clonotype was recorded at least ten times. The V call is TRBV7-8, the J call TRBJ1-2; TRBD1 matches 7 bases. This CDR3 region has 15 residues. CDR1 is SGHVS and CDR2 is FQNEAQ in the germline V gene. V dropped 4 bases and J dropped 2; count of bases not matched to a gene: 7. DNA for the CDR3: TGTGCCAGCAGCTCCTCAGGGGGAACCAACTATGGCTACACCTTC. This gives the protein CASSSSGGTNYGYTF.

J is TRBJ2-5 and V is TRBV18; D not resolved. The CDR3 covers 14 residues. Germline V gene data show CDR1 as KGHSH and CDR2 as LQKENI. V was pared by 0 bases and J by 5 bases, with 10 bases between. CDR3 sequence (DNA): TGTGCCAGCTCACCACCCGGGCGGTGGGAGACCCAGTACTTC. This encodes CASSPPGRWETQYF.

V usage is TRBV24-1 and J usage is TRBJ2-7, with a weak D call TRBD2 (6 bases). Germline CDR1 KGHDR, CDR2 SFDVKD. There are 14 residues in the CDR3. The V gene lost 7 bases and the J gene lost 2 bases, with 14 bases spanning the gap. The CDR3 loop is CATRDPLAPYEQYF. The CDR3 DNA is TGTGCCACCAGAGACCCACTAGCCCCCTACGAGCAGTACTTC.

This clonotype was detected only a few times. The rearrangement links TRBV28 to TRBJ2-5, with D perhaps matching TRBD2 (6 bases). This CDR3 has 17 amino acids. Germline V gene sequence: CDR1 MDHEN, CDR2 SYDVKM. V was pared by 2 bases and J by 5 bases, with 21 bases between. The CDR3: CASSLGGLAADWETQYF. The CDR3 coding sequence is TGTGCCAGCAGTTTAGGGGGGTTGGCAGCCGATTGGGAGACCCAGTACTTC.

This clonotype was observed at least ten times. The chain recombines TRBV12-3 or TRBV12-4 with TRBJ2-3, with D possibly TRBD2 on 5 matching bases. V dropped 6 bases and J dropped 6 bases, with 19 bases sitting between them. CDR3 length: 15 residues. The CDR3 spells CASSPSSNLPDTQYF. The CDR3 DNA sequence: TGTGCCAGCAGCCCCTCTAGCAACCTCCCCGATACGCAGTATTTT.

On this clonotype itself: Compared with germline, one end of the junction differs, possibly owing to a read error. The chain joins TRBV4-1 to TRBJ1-3; 7 bases are shared with TRBD1. The CDR3 covers 22 residues. Germline V gene data show CDR1 as MGHRA and CDR2 as YSYEKL. The CDR3 here is CASSQDPPPDRWFPSSGNTIYF. The CDR3, as DNA: TGTGCCAGCAGCCAAGACCCCCCGCCGGACAGGTGGTTCCCTAGCTCTGGAAACACCATATATTTT.

V gene TRBV14 combines with J gene TRBJ2-7, with a possible D match to TRBD2 (5 bases). The CDR3 sequence is 14 residues long. Germline CDR1 is SGHDN and CDR2 is FVKESK. The V and J ends lost 4 bases and 3 bases respectively, with 13 bases between them. CDR3 sequence reads: CASSPREIIYEQYF. The CDR3 nucleotides are TGTGCCAGCAGCCCCCGGGAAATCATCTACGAGCAGTACTTC.

This clonotype was observed at least ten times. This rearrangement joins TRBV7-2 to TRBJ2-2; 7 bases fit TRBD2. V was pared by 5 bases and J by 2 bases, with 5 bases of the junction left unmatched. CDR1 SGHTA and CDR2 FQGNSA come from the germline V gene. This CDR3 has 15 residues. The CDR3 spells CASSQAGFNTGELFF. CDR3 nucleotide sequence: TGTGCCAGCAGCCAAGCGGGATTTAACACCGGGGAGCTGTTTTTT. Together with reference TRBV7-2 and TRBJ2-2, the CDR3 gives the full variable domain: GAGVSQSPSNKVTEKGKDVELRCDPISGHTALYWYRQSLGQGLEFLIYFQGNSAPDKSGLPSDRFSAERTGGSVSTLTIQRTQQEDSAVYLCASSQAGFNTGELFFGEGSRLTVL.

This clonotype was seen at least ten times. The CDR3 DNA follows: TGTGCCAGCAGTTTAGATTGGGCGAGCTCCTACGAGCAGTACTTC. This codes for CASSLDWASSYEQYF. The chain links TRBV28 to TRBJ2-7, with D uncertain. Germline V CDR1 and CDR2: MDHEN, SYDVKM. This CDR3 has 15 amino acids. Trimming cost V 2 bases and J 0 bases, with 11 bases left between them.

J is TRBJ1-4 and V is TRBV29-1; 7 positions agree with TRBD1. V gave up 4 bases and J gave up 8 bases; unmatched junction bases: 7. Germline CDR1 reads SQVTM; CDR2 reads ANQGSEA. The CDR3 runs 13 residues. The CDR3 DNA reads as TGCAGCGTTGTCAGACAGGGAAAAGAAAAACTGTTTTTT. Protein product: CSVVRQGKEKLFF.